This TCR beta chain was sequenced for a study of CXCR3-negative and CXCR3-positive naive CD8 T cells. Study-level results: Hydrophobicity of TRB CDR3s was greater in CXCR3-positive naive cells than in CXCR3-negative naive cells.

All TRB cDNA libraries came from 5' RACE performed with UMI labels. TCRdb re-called the 5' RACE reads, yielding one record per CDR3 amino acid sequence without DNA. Its table records 150,000 to 180,000 distinct CDR3 sequences. In triplicate, each CD8+ T cell subset was sorted at fewer than 350,000 cells per replicate. Naive CD8+ T cells were CD45RO-CCR7+CD27+CD95-. With regard to this clonotype: What it recognizes is unknown.

Germline lookup yields CDR1 LGHNT and CDR2 FRNRAP. CDR3 length equals 13 residues. Input material: naive CXCR3+ CD8+ T cells from blood. Subset described: CD45RO-CCR7+CD27+CD95- naive CD8+ T cells expressing CXCR3 (TNR3+). V and J are TRBV12-5 and TRBJ1-1. This clonotype was sampled from a human donor in good health. Some clones in this sample may be carry-over from other donors' samples. The CDR3: CASGLDMNTEAFF.